Following are 7 T cell receptor beta chains from one sample sequenced in a study of molecular identifiers for immune sequencing clone quantification. From the PCR reads, TCRdb called clonotypes with MiXCR, one entry per CDR3 protein. The sample includes 300,000 to 350,000 distinct CDR3 sequences, about a fifth of them seen just once. Sequencing used naive CD8+ T cells from blood, with Jurkat cell RNA spiked in. Sample subset: FACS-sorted CD8+CD4-CCR7+CD45RA+ naive T cells. The receptors were sampled from a human donor in good health. Some libraries in this study had Jurkat cell RNA spiked in.

The chain uses TRBV5-6 and TRBJ2-7; 7 bases are a match to TRBD2. Trimming took 5 bases from V and 3 from J; bases not matched to a gene: 26. From germline, CDR1 is SGHDT and CDR2 YYEEEE. CDR3 length: 20 residues. This CDR3 is CASSPSYIIGREHFIYEQYF. CDR3 DNA: TGTGCCAGCAGTCCGAGCTATATAATAGGGAGGGAACACTTCATCTACGAGCAGTACTTC.

This clonotype was detected only once. A much larger clone differs by one base, so this may be a read error. The chain carries TRBV14 and TRBJ2-3; 7 bases are shared with TRBD1. The CDR3 spans 16 residues. From germline, CDR1 is SGHDN and CDR2 FVKESK. The V and J ends lost 4 bases and 0 bases, in that order; junction bases with no gene match: 7. CDR3 protein: CASSPWGQLSTDTQYF. CDR3 nucleotide sequence: TGTGCCAGCAGCCCTTGGGGACAGCTTAGCACAGATACGCAGTATTTT.

This clonotype was picked up many times. The rearrangement joins TRBV29-1 to TRBJ2-3; D gene ambiguous. The V gene lost 2 bases and the J gene lost 2 bases, with 8 bases spanning the gap. Germline V gives CDR1 SQVTM, CDR2 ANQGSEA. This CDR3 region has 13 residues. Here the CDR3 reads CSVETGDTDTQYF. The CDR3 DNA is TGCAGCGTTGAAACGGGCGACACAGATACGCAGTATTTT.

This clonotype was counted at least ten times. This sequence joins TRBV7-2 and TRBJ2-5, with D perhaps matching TRBD1 (6 bases). V was trimmed by 1 base and J by 3 bases, leaving 12 bases between them. This CDR3 contains 15 residues. Germline CDR1 and CDR2: SGHTA and FQGNSA. The CDR3 reads CASSLEGVAEETQYF. CDR3 in DNA: TGTGCCAGCAGCTTAGAGGGGGTGGCTGAAGAGACCCAGTACTTC. The whole variable domain, remainder taken from reference TRBV7-2 and TRBJ2-5, is GAGVSQSPSNKVTEKGKDVELRCDPISGHTALYWYRQSLGQGLEFLIYFQGNSAPDKSGLPSDRFSAERTGGSVSTLTIQRTQQEDSAVYLCASSLEGVAEETQYFGPGTRLLVL.

Notes on this clonotype: A single base separates this from a much larger clone, so it may be a read error. The chain couples TRBV4-1 to TRBJ2-7; D possibly uses TRBD1 or TRBD2 (6 bases each). Germline loops: CDR1 MGHRA, CDR2 YSYEKL. The CDR3 has 15 amino acids. The CDR3 reads CASSQDPGAGGEQCF. The CDR3 nucleotides are TGCGCCAGCAGCCAAGATCCGGGGGCCGGGGGCGAGCAGTGCTTC.

This clonotype was counted ten times or more. This chain connects TRBV7-9 to TRBJ2-3; TRBD1 matches 11 bases. Germline V gene sequence: CDR1 SEHNR, CDR2 FQNEAQ (reference sequence). The CDR3 loop spans 17 amino acids. Trimming at V came to 5 bases and at J to 4 bases, leaving 11 bases not matched to a gene. The CDR3 sequence: CASSLPLSGQGADTQYF. Here the CDR3 DNA reads TGTGCCAGCAGCCTACCTCTTTCGGGACAGGGGGCAGATACGCAGTATTTT.

This clonotype showed up just a few times. The V call is TRBV14, the J call TRBJ1-2; D remains ambiguous. V was trimmed by 7 bases and J by 3 bases, leaving 9 bases between them. Looked up from germline, CDR1 is SGHDN and CDR2 is FVKESK. The CDR3 extends over 12 amino acids. The CDR3 sequence: CASKKDDYGYTF. The CDR3 nucleotides are TGTGCCAGCAAGAAGGACGACTATGGCTACACCTTC.